This T cell receptor beta chain appears in the sequencing data of a study of radiation and T cells in renal cell carcinoma. The overall study: Nephrectomy followed 15 Gy stereotactic body radiation by 4 weeks. Overall study results and limits: Top tumor clonotypes rose in blood 2 weeks post-radiation, then contracted.

On this clone itself: Its target is unknown.

The CDR3 covers 14 residues. The germline V gene encodes CDR1 GTSNPN and CDR2 SVGIG (reference sequence). Losses at the gene ends were 7 bases for V and 7 bases for J; bases not matched to a gene: 10. TCRdb keeps only in-frame clones here, not all; method: immunoSEQ multiplex PCR. The sample includes approximately 150,000 clones, approximately 82% of them seen just once. Time point denoted: baseline pretreatment blood. The treatment here: 15 Gy SBRT to primary tumor, nephrectomy 4 weeks later. Serial blood draws occurred at baseline and 2 and 4 weeks post-SBRT. This renal cell carcinoma was of the clear cell type.

The TCR was taken from a woman aged 45-65 years with renal cell carcinoma. Here the sequenced sample was blood, taken from a patient whose treatment included radiotherapy and nephrectomy. The chain is built from TRBV30 and TRBJ2-1, with TRBD2 matching over 10 bases. The CDR3, as DNA: TGTGCCTCATCTCCTAGCGGGGGATGGAATGAGCAGTTCTTC. It codes for CASSPSGGWNEQFF.